This T cell receptor beta chain came from a study of T cell changes during pregnancy in multiple sclerosis. The CDR3 extends over 14 amino acids. V lost 5 bases, J lost 3 bases, and 13 bases lay in between. Germline V CDR1 and CDR2: MNHNS, SASEGT. Libraries were prepared by immunoSEQ multiplex PCR; TCRdb keeps only in-frame clonotypes and omits some of them. The top ten hold more than 4.5% of the sample, which has roughly 38,000 clones, around 90% seen once. The source material was peripheral blood, sampled in the third trimester of pregnancy. This chain uses TRBV6-1 with TRBJ2-5; D perhaps matches TRBD2 (5 bases). This sequence originates from a female donor in good health, enrolled as a control in a pregnancy study. The CDR3 region is CASSLGLVKETQYF. The CDR3 DNA reads as TGTGCCAGCAGTCTAGGACTGGTTAAAGAGACCCAGTACTTC.